The 7 T cell receptor beta chains listed next were all sequenced from one sample in a study of blood T cells in healthy people across ages. It was with a sample-barcoded 5' primer and a J-beta primer mix that a second PCR of roughly 7 to 12 cycles was run. From the 5' RACE reads, TCRdb called clonotypes with MiXCR, one entry per CDR3 protein. Of 800,000 to 900,000 distinct CDR3 sequences listed, roughly 60% were seen once; the top ten hold around 30%. Source material: blood. Source of these receptors: a man aged 25-45 years in good health.

This rearrangement joins TRBV2 to TRBJ2-3; D uncertain. The CDR3 runs to 13 residues. V was trimmed by 4 bases and J by 4 bases, leaving 9 bases between them. The germline gives CDR1 SNHLY, CDR2 FYNNEI. The CDR3 region has the DNA TGTGCCAGCAGTGTATCCAGAGCAGATACGCAGTATTTT. Its protein product is CASSVSRADTQYF.

This clonotype showed up just once. The chain recombines TRBV20-1 with TRBJ2-3; 10 bases map to TRBD2. The CDR3 is 16 amino acids. Germline V gene data show CDR1 as DFQATT and CDR2 as SNEGSKA (reference sequence). V trimming: 0 bases; J trimming: 4 bases; junction bases outside the gene matches: 7. CDR3 protein: CSARDRVAGGADTQYF. The CDR3 DNA follows: TGCAGTGCTAGAGATCGGGTAGCGGGGGGAGCAGATACGCAGTATTTT.

The chain has TRBV9 and TRBJ2-4; 8 bases line up with TRBD2. Gene TRBJ2-7 matches the end of the DNA better, so the J call may be wrong. Germline CDR1 reads SGDLS; CDR2 reads YYNGEE. The CDR3 runs to 14 residues. The CDR3 loop reads CASSGGGPFGEQYF. CDR3 DNA: TGTGCCAGCAGCGGCGGGGGGCCCTTCGGCGAGCAGTACTTC.

The V and J genes are TRBV25-1 and TRBJ2-3; weak D call: TRBD1 (7 bases). CDR3 length: 15 residues. Germline loops: CDR1 MGHDK, CDR2 SYGVNS. The V end was cut by 4 bases, the J end by 6 bases, with 17 bases between. DNA for the CDR3: TGTGCCAGCAGTGGGTTCAGGGGGGTGTCGGATACGCAGTATTTT. Translating gives CASSGFRGVSDTQYF.

This clonotype was recorded a few times. V usage is TRBV7-8 and J usage is TRBJ1-5; D unresolved. This CDR3 is built from 12 residues. CDR1 is SGHVS, CDR2 FQNEAQ, per germline. The V end was cut by 0 bases, the J end by 6 bases, with 3 bases between. CDR3 coding DNA: TGTGCCAGCAGCTTAGCGGTTCAGCCCCAGCATTTT. Protein product: CASSLAVQPQHF.

This chain links TRBV29-1 with TRBJ2-5, with 8 bases matching TRBD1. The J call is in doubt because the DNA end fits TRBJ2-7 better. Germline assignment: CDR1 SQVTM and CDR2 ANQGSEA. The CDR3 has 12 amino acids. This chain's CDR3 is CSARDRINEQYF. CDR3 bases: TGCAGCGCCCGGGACAGGATTAACGAGCAGTACTTC.

This chain links TRBV6-6 with TRBJ2-3; the D gene is possibly TRBD1 (6 bases). V was cut by 4 bases and J by 0 bases, with 11 bases left in between. CDR1 MNHNY and CDR2 SVGAGI come from the germline V gene (reference sequence). This CDR3 has 15 residues. The CDR3 sequence: CASSSGTTSTDTQYF. CDR3 DNA: TGTGCCAGCAGTTCTGGGACAACTAGCACAGATACGCAGTATTTT.